A selection of T cell receptor beta chains follows, all from one sample in a study of T cell responses to AZD1222 COVID-19 vaccine. Assay: immunoSEQ multiplex PCR; the TCRdb copy retains only in-frame clones and omits some. The repertoire holds about 150,000 clones, with less than 90% as singletons. The material sequenced was peripheral blood, taken on day 0 of AZD1222 vaccination. These receptors all come from an adult in good health. CDR3s include the opening cysteine and the closing phenylalanine or tryptophan. A D gene is named only where the DNA matches it firmly. Some rows have no size entry. The others give once, few or many, or a class for an expanded clone.

abundance: NA
d_gene: NA
v_gene: TRBV29-1
j_gene: TRBJ2-7
CDR3nt: TGCAGCGTGGGCAGGACGTTGAGCTCCTACGAGCAGTACTTC
CDR3aa: CSVGRTLSSYEQYF

abundance: NA
d_gene: NA
v_gene: TRBV10-1
j_gene: TRBJ2-3
CDR3nt: TGCGCCAGCAGCCCCGACGGAGATACGCAGTATTTT
CDR3aa: CASSPDGDTQYF

abundance: NA
d_gene: NA
v_gene: TRBV5-1
j_gene: TRBJ1-1
CDR3nt: TGCGCCAGCAGCTTGCGGGTCTTGGACACTGAAGCTTTCTTT
CDR3aa: CASSLRVLDTEAFF

abundance: NA
d_gene: NA
v_gene: TRBV25-1
j_gene: TRBJ1-6
CDR3nt: TGTGCCAGCAGTGAGGAGAGCTCCTATAATTCACCCCTCCACTTT
CDR3aa: CASSEESSYNSPLHF

abundance: NA
d_gene: NA
v_gene: TRBV7-2
j_gene: TRBJ1-5
CDR3nt: TGTGCCAGCAGCTTGAGGGCCAATCAGCCCCAGCATTTT
CDR3aa: CASSLRANQPQHF

abundance: NA
d_gene: NA
v_gene: TRBV15
j_gene: TRBJ2-1
CDR3nt: TGTGCCACCAGCAGAGATCTCCAATTAGGACATGAGCAGTTCTTC
CDR3aa: CATSRDLQLGHEQFF

abundance: NA
d_gene: NA
v_gene: TRBV27
j_gene: TRBJ2-1
CDR3nt: TGTGCCAGCAGTTTATCGAAGGGGGGCGCTTACAATGAGCAGTTCTTC
CDR3aa: CASSLSKGGAYNEQFF

abundance: NA
d_gene: NA
v_gene: TRBV25-1
j_gene: TRBJ2-5
CDR3nt: TGTGCCAGCAGTGAATCGAGGGAGCCCACAGGGACCCAGTACTTC
CDR3aa: CASSESREPTGTQYF

abundance: NA
d_gene: TRBD1
v_gene: TRBV3-1/TRBV3-2
j_gene: TRBJ2-1
CDR3nt: TGTGCCAGCAGCCAAGGCCCGGGACAGGCCTACAATGAGCAGTTCTTC
CDR3aa: CASSQGPGQAYNEQFF

abundance: NA
d_gene: TRBD1
v_gene: TRBV14
j_gene: TRBJ1-2
CDR3nt: TGTGCCAGCAGCCCCTGGACAGGGTCCATGTACGCCGGTGGCTACACCTTC
CDR3aa: CASSPWTGSMYAGGYTF

abundance: once
d_gene: NA
v_gene: TRBV5-6
j_gene: TRBJ2-5
CDR3nt: TGTGCCAGCAGCTTGAGTTGGGTTAGGGAGACCCAGTACTTC
CDR3aa: CASSLSWVRETQYF

abundance: NA
d_gene: NA
v_gene: TRBV7-2
j_gene: TRBJ2-2
CDR3nt: TGTGCCAGCACTACCTTCGGTCGGGCCGGGGAGCTGTTTTTT
CDR3aa: CASTTFGRAGELFF

abundance: NA
d_gene: NA
v_gene: TRBV10-3
j_gene: TRBJ1-1
CDR3nt: TGTGCCATCAGTGAGATGTGGGGAGGGACTGAAGCTTTCTTT
CDR3aa: CAISEMWGGTEAFF

abundance: NA
d_gene: NA
v_gene: TRBV5-1
j_gene: TRBJ2-3
CDR3nt: TGCGCCAGCAGCCCAATCGTTGGGGGCCCTGATACGCAGTATTTT
CDR3aa: CASSPIVGGPDTQYF

abundance: NA
d_gene: NA
v_gene: TRBV2
j_gene: TRBJ1-1
CDR3nt: TGTGCCAGCAATAGGGAGGGGAGGAACACTGAAGCTTTCTTT
CDR3aa: CASNREGRNTEAFF

abundance: NA
d_gene: NA
v_gene: TRBV15
j_gene: TRBJ1-6
CDR3nt: TGTGCCACCAGCAGAACAGGACTCGGTTCACCCCTCCACTTT
CDR3aa: CATSRTGLGSPLHF

abundance: NA
d_gene: TRBD2
v_gene: TRBV6-5
j_gene: TRBJ2-7
CDR3nt: TGTGCCAGCAGTTACGGGGGGGGTGACGAGCAGTACTTC
CDR3aa: CASSYGGGDEQYF

abundance: NA
d_gene: NA
v_gene: TRBV5-6
j_gene: TRBJ2-1
CDR3nt: TGTGCCAGCAGCTTGGTGGCTGAGCAGTTCTTC
CDR3aa: CASSLVAEQFF

abundance: NA
d_gene: NA
v_gene: TRBV27
j_gene: TRBJ2-1
CDR3nt: TGTGCCAGCCGCGTCCGTGGTGAGCAGTTCTTC
CDR3aa: CASRVRGEQFF

abundance: NA
d_gene: NA
v_gene: TRBV25-1
j_gene: TRBJ2-7
CDR3nt: TGTGCCAGCAGTGAACAGGGTTACGAGCAGTACTTC
CDR3aa: CASSEQGYEQYF

abundance: NA
d_gene: TRBD1
v_gene: TRBV4-3
j_gene: TRBJ1-4
CDR3nt: TGCGCCAGCAGCCAAGAGCTTCGAGGGACAGGGAGTGAAAAACTGTTTTTT
CDR3aa: CASSQELRGTGSEKLFF

abundance: NA
d_gene: NA
v_gene: TRBV7-3
j_gene: TRBJ1-1
CDR3nt: TGTGCCAGCAGCGACCGTCCGGGGCGAGGTGAAGCTTTCTTT
CDR3aa: CASSDRPGRGEAFF

abundance: NA
d_gene: TRBD2
v_gene: TRBV7-2
j_gene: TRBJ2-3
CDR3nt: TGTGCCAGCAGCCCACCTCGGGGGGGCACAGATACGCAGTATTTT
CDR3aa: CASSPPRGGTDTQYF